These 14 T cell receptor beta chains came from one sample sequenced in a study of T cell repertoires in cytomegalovirus infection. Antigens of these TCRs are unknown. TCRdb analysed the reads with MiXCR anew, one entry per CDR3 protein. This table holds around 900,000 distinct CDR3 sequences, 31% found once. Sequenced here: cultured CD8+ T cells from PBMCs, sampled from culture after CMV antigen stimulation. Every receptor here comes from a human donor in good health (CMV status not recorded). Some clones in this sample may be carry-over from other donors' samples.

This clonotype came up a few times. The rearrangement uses TRBV12-3 or TRBV12-4 and TRBJ2-4; perhaps TRBD2 as D (6 bases). CDR3 size: 17 residues. Trimming cost V 6 bases and J 0 bases, with 18 bases left between them. CDR3 loop: CASSLPGSALAKNIQYF. The CDR3 bases are TGTGCCAGCAGCCTTCCCGGGAGCGCTCTAGCCAAAAACATTCAGTACTTC.

This clonotype was observed a handful of times. The genes are TRBV6-5 and TRBJ2-2; 10 bases align to TRBD1. The germline CDR1 and CDR2 sequences are MNHEY and SVGAGI. This CDR3 has 17 amino acids. V gave up 6 bases and J gave up 3 bases; unmatched junction bases: 10. CDR3 in DNA: TGTGCCAGCAGCGGGACAGGGGTTTTGGGGGACACCGGGGAGCTGTTTTTT. It is translated as CASSGTGVLGDTGELFF.

The sample holds a few counts of this clonotype. The V gene is TRBV5-1, the J gene TRBJ1-6; D is undetermined. Trimming cost V 4 bases and J 7 bases, with 12 bases left between them. The CDR3 is 14 amino acids. The germline gives CDR1 SGHRS, CDR2 YFSETQ. The CDR3 region is CASSPGLSNSPLHF. CDR3 bases: TGCGCCAGCAGCCCCGGACTCAGCAATTCACCCCTCCACTTT.

This clonotype was seen a handful of times. The V gene is TRBV7-9, the J gene TRBJ2-5; 10 positions agree with TRBD1. V lost 5 bases and J lost 3; bases outside the gene matches: 6. Germline CDR1 and CDR2: SEHNR and FQNEAQ (reference sequence). This CDR3 has 15 residues. The CDR3 DNA follows: TGTGCCAGCAGCACCGGACAGGGGGGGGAAGAGACCCAGTACTTC. Its protein is CASSTGQGGEETQYF.

The chain joins TRBV28 to TRBJ1-2; TRBD1 is a possible D gene (6 bases). V lost 5 bases and J lost 0, with 19 bases in between. The V gene's germline CDR1 is MDHEN and CDR2 SYDVKM. The CDR3 is 17 residues long. CDR3 in DNA: TGTGCCAGCAGTCTTCACCTCACAGGGTCTACTAACTATGGCTACACCTTC. Protein product: CASSLHLTGSTNYGYTF.

This clonotype was detected ten times or more. The rearrangement links TRBV6-1 to TRBJ1-5; possibly TRBD1 for D (5 bases). In germline, CDR1 is MNHNS, CDR2 SASEGT. The CDR3 has 16 residues. V was pared by 6 bases and J by 9 bases, with 24 bases between. Here the CDR3 reads CASSILGGIGYPPQHF. The CDR3 coding sequence is TGTGCCAGCAGCATCCTTGGGGGTATTGGGTATCCGCCCCAGCATTTT.

The chain is built from TRBV7-9 and TRBJ1-3; D gene unclear. Between the trimmed V and J ends, which lost 4 bases and 8 bases, there was a span of 18 bases. Germline V CDR1 and CDR2: SEHNR, FQNEAQ (reference sequence). This CDR3 is 15 amino acids long. The CDR3 DNA is TGTGCCAGCAGCTCGACTGGTGGCCTCCGCGACACCATATATTTT. It specifies CASSSTGGLRDTIYF.

This clonotype was seen a single time. This chain connects TRBV6-2 or TRBV6-3 to TRBJ2-7; D possibly corresponds to TRBD1 (5 bases). Germline CDR1 reads MNHEY; CDR2 reads SVGEGT. Trimming left V 5 bases short and J 4 bases short, with 9 bases between. CDR3 length: 12 amino acids. The CDR3 coding sequence is TGTGCCAGCAGTACGTCAGGGTACGAGCAGTACTTC. Translated, it gives CASSTSGYEQYF.

Many counts were recorded for this clonotype. J is TRBJ2-3 and V is TRBV12-3 or TRBV12-4; D call uncertain. The V end was cut by 2 bases, the J end by 0 bases, with 9 bases between. The CDR3 spans 15 residues. CDR3 coding DNA: TGTGCCAGCAGTTTATACTACGTTAGCACAGATACGCAGTATTTT. Amino acid sequence: CASSLYYVSTDTQYF.

V is TRBV20-1 and J is TRBJ2-3; 12 nucleotides agree with TRBD2. The CDR3 consists of 18 residues. In germline, CDR1 is DFQATT, CDR2 SNEGSKA (reference sequence). V trimming: 0 bases; J trimming: 5 bases; junction bases outside the gene matches: 12. CDR3 in amino acids: CSAREYTRTSGNLDTQYF. The CDR3 DNA is TGCAGTGCTAGAGAATACACCCGGACTAGCGGGAATTTAGATACGCAGTATTTT.

This clonotype came up many times. V gene TRBV12-3 or TRBV12-4 combines with J gene TRBJ1-1; possible D gene TRBD1, 5 bases. This CDR3 is built from 15 residues. V was pared by 6 bases and J by 5 bases, with 19 bases between. The CDR3 loop reads CASRISLGAKTEAFF. For the CDR3, the DNA is TGTGCCAGCAGAATTTCTCTAGGGGCGAAGACTGAAGCTTTCTTT.

The genes are TRBV18 and TRBJ1-3; TRBD1 is a possible D gene (5 bases). Germline CDR1 KGHSH, CDR2 LQKENI. V dropped 1 base and J dropped 4 bases, with 14 bases sitting between them. The CDR3 length is 16 residues. The CDR3 loop reads CASSPQDIKAGNTIYF. The CDR3 DNA follows: TGTGCCAGCTCACCACAGGACATAAAAGCGGGAAACACCATATATTTT.

The chain has TRBV20-1 and TRBJ1-2; 9 positions match TRBD1. Germline loops: CDR1 DFQATT, CDR2 SNEGSKA (reference sequence). V lost 2 bases and J lost 5; bases outside the gene matches: 9. This CDR3 comprises 15 residues. The CDR3 DNA follows: TGCAGTGCTAGATCGAGGACAGGGGTCAAGTATGGCTACACCTTC. Translating it yields CSARSRTGVKYGYTF.

The chain uses TRBV19 and TRBJ1-1; 12 bases match TRBD1. Germline V CDR1 and CDR2: LNHDA, SQIVND (reference sequence). The CDR3 spans 16 residues. V lost 9 bases to trimming and J lost 0 bases; unmatched junction nucleotides: 8. CDR3 coding DNA: TGTGCCAGCAGGGACAGGGGGCAATTAGTGAACACTGAAGCTTTCTTT. Its protein is CASRDRGQLVNTEAFF.